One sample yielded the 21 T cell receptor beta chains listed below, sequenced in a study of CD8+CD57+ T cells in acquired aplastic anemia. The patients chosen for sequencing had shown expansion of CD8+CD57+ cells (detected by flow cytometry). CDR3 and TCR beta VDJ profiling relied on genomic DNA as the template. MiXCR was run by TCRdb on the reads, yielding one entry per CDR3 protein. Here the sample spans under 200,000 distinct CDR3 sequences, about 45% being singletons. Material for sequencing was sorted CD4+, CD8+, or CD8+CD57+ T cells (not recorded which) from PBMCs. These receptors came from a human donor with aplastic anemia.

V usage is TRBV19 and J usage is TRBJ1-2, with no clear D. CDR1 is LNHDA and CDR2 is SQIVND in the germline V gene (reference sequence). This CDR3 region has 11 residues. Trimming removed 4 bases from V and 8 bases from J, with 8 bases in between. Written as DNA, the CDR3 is TGTGCCAGTAGTACCTGGACGGGCTACACCTTC. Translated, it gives CASSTWTGYTF.

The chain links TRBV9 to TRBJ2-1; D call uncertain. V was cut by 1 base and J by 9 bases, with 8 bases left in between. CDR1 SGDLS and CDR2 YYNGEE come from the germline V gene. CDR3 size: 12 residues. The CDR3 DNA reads TGTGCCAGCAGCGTAAGACTCTCTGAGCAGTTCTTC. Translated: CASSVRLSEQFF.

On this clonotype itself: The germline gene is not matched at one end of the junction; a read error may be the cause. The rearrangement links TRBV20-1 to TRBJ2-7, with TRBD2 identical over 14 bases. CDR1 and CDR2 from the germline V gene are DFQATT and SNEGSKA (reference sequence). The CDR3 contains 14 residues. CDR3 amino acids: CGARLAGGPGEQYF. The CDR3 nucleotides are TGCGGTGCAAGACTAGCGGGAGGGCCAGGCGAGCAGTACTTC.

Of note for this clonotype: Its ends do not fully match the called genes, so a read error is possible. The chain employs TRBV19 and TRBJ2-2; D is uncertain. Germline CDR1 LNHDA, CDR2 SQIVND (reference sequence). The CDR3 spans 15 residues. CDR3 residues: CASKERLANTGELFF. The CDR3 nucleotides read TGTGCCAGTAAGGAGCGCCTCGCGAATACCGGGGAGCTGTTTTTT.

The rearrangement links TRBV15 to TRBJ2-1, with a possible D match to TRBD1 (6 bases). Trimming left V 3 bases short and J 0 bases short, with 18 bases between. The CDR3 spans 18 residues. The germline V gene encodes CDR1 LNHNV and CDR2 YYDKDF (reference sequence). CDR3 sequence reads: CATSRRSQGLGSYNEQFF. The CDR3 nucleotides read TGTGCCACCAGCAGGCGGTCTCAGGGGCTTGGCTCCTACAATGAGCAGTTCTTC.

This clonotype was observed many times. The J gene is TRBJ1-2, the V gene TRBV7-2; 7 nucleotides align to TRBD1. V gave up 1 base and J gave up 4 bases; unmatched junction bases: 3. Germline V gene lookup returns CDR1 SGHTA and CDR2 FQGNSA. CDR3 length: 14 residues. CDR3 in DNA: TGTGCCAGCAGCTTAGAGGGACAGAGCTATGGCTACACCTTC. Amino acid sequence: CASSLEGQSYGYTF.

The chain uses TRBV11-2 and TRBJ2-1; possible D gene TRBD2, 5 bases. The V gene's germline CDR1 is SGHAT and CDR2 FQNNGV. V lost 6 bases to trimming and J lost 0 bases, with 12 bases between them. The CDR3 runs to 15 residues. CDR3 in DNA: TGTGCCAGCAGGACCGGAACTAGCTCCTACAATGAGCAGTTCTTC. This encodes CASRTGTSSYNEQFF.

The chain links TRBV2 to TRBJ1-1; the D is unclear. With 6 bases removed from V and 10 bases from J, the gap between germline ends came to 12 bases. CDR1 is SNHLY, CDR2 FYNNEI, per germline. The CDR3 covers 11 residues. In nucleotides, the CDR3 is TGTGCCAGCAGGCCGGAACGGGGAGCTTTCTTT. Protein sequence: CASRPERGAFF.

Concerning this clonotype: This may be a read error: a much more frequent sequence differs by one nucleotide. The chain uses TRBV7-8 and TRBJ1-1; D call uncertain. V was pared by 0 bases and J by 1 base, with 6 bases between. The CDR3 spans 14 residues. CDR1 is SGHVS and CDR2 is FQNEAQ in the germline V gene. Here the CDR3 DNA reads TGTGCCAGCAGCTTAGCTCGGGGGAACACTGAAGCTTTCTTT. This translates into CASSLARGNTEAFF.

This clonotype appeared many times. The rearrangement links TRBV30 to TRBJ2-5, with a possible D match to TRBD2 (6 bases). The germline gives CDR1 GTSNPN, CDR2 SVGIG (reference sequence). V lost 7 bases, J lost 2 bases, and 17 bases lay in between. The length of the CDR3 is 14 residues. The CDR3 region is CAFSPPSGQETQYF. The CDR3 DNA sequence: TGTGCCTTTTCCCCTCCCAGCGGGCAAGAGACCCAGTACTTC.

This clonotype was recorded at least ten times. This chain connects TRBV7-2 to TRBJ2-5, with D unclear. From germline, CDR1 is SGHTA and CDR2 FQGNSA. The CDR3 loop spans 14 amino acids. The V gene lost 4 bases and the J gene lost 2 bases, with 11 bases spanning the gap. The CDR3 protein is CASSYNPRQETQYF. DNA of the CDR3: TGTGCCAGCAGCTATAACCCAAGGCAAGAGACCCAGTACTTC.

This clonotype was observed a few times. CDR3 bases: TGTGCCACCAGCAGGACCGGGCCATCACCCCTCCACTTT. It is translated as CATSRTGPSPLHF. The chain has TRBV15 and TRBJ1-6; no clear D gene. Germline loops: CDR1 LNHNV, CDR2 YYDKDF (reference sequence). There are 13 residues in the CDR3. V dropped 3 bases and J dropped 10 bases, with 10 bases sitting between them.

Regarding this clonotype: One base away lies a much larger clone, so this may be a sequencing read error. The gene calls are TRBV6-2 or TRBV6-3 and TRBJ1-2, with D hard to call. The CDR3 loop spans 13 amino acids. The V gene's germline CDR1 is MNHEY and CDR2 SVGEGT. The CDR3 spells CASGYGVNYGYTF. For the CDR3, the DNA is TGTGCCAGCGGTTACGGCGTTAACTATGGCTACACCTTC.

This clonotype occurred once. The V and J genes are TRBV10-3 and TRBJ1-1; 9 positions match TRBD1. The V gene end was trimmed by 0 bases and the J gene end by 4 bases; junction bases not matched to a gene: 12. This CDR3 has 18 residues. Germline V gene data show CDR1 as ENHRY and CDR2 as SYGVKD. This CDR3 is CAISESRDRVRGSTEAFF. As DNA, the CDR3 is TGTGCCATCAGTGAGTCCCGGGACAGGGTCCGGGGTTCCACTGAAGCTTTCTTT.

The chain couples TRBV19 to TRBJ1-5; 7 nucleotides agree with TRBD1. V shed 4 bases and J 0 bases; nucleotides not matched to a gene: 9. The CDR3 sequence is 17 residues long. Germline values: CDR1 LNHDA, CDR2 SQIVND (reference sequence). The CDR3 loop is CASSTATGTYSNQPQHF. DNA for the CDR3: TGTGCCAGTAGTACCGCGACAGGGACCTATAGCAATCAGCCCCAGCATTTT.

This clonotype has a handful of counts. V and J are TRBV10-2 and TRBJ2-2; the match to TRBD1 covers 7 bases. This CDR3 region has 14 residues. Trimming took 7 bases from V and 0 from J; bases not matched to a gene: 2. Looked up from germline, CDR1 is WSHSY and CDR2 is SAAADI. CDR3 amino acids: CASTGTANTGELFF. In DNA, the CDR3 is TGCGCCAGCACCGGGACAGCGAACACCGGGGAGCTGTTTTTT.

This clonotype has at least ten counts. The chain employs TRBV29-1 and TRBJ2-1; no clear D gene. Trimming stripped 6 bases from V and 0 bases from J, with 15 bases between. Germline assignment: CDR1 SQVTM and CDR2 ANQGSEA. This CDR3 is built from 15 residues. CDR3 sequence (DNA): TGCAGCGTAGACCAGTTGGCAGCCTCCTACAATGAGCAGTTCTTC. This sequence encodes CSVDQLAASYNEQFF.

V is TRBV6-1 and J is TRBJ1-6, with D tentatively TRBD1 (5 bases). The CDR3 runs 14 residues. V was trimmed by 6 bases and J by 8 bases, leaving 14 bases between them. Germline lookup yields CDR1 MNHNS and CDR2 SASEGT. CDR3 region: CASSPSWGDSPLHF. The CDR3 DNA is TGTGCCAGCAGCCCCTCGTGGGGGGATTCACCCCTCCACTTT.

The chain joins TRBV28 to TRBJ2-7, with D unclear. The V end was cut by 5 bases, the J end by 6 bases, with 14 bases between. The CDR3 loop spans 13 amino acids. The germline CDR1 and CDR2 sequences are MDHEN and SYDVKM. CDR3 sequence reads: CASSRAQTGEQYF. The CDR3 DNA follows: TGTGCCAGCAGTCGCGCCCAGACCGGCGAGCAGTACTTC.

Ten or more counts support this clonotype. The CDR3 DNA follows: TGTGCCAGCAGCTTCAGTGGGGGGAGAGAGACCCAGTACTTC. Translating it yields CASSFSGGRETQYF. This chain connects TRBV11-2 to TRBJ2-5, with D possibly being TRBD2 (6 bases). Germline loops: CDR1 SGHAT, CDR2 FQNNGV. V was trimmed by 3 bases and J by 4 bases, leaving 12 bases between them. The CDR3 runs to 14 residues.

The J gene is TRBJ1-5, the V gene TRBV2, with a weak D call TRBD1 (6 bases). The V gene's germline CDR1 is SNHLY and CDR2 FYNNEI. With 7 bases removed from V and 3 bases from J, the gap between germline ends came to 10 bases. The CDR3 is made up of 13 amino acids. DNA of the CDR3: TGTGCCAGCACTCGACAGGACAATCAGCCCCAGCATTTT. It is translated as CASTRQDNQPQHF.